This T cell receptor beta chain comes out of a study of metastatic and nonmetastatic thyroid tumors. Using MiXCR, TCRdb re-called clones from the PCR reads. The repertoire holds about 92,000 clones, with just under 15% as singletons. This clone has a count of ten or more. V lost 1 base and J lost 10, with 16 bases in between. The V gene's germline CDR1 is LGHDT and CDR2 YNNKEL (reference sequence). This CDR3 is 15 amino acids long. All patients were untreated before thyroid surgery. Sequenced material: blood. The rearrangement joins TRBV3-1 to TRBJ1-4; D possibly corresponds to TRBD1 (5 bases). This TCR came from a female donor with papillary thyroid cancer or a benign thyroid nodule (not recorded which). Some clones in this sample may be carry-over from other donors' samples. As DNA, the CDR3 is TGTGCCAGCAGCCAAGGTCGTCAGGGCTTTGTAAAACTGTTTTTT. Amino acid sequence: CASSQGRQGFVKLFF. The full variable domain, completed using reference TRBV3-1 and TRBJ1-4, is DTAVSQTPKYLVTQMGNDKSIKCEQNLGHDTMYWYKQDSKKFLKIMFSYNNKELIINETVPNRFSPKSPDKAHLNLHINSLELGDSAVYFCASSQGRQGFVKLFFGSGTQLSVL.